This passage covers 14 T cell receptor beta chains from one sample sequenced in a study of cytomegalovirus exposure and HLA in healthy donors. PCR primers comprised 60 Vbeta and 13 Jbeta primers. TCRdb keeps only in-frame clones here, not all; method: immunoSEQ multiplex PCR. Of about 110,000 clones in the sample, around 86% were seen once. The sample was PBMCs. Receptor source: a woman aged 25 to 45 in good health and CMV-seronegative.

The chain uses TRBV6-1 and TRBJ2-5; 8 positions match TRBD1. The CDR3 extends over 13 amino acids. Germline V gives CDR1 MNHNS, CDR2 SASEGT. V lost 8 bases and J lost 2; bases outside the gene matches: 4. As DNA, the CDR3 is TGTGCCAGCGGGGACAGGCTACAAGAGACCCAGTACTTC. Translating it yields CASGDRLQETQYF.

V usage is TRBV5-1 and J usage is TRBJ2-1, with 12 bases identical to TRBD2. The germline V gene has CDR1 SGHRS and CDR2 YFSETQ. This CDR3 has 14 amino acids. V shed 4 bases, J shed 8 bases, and the junction held 4 bases outside the gene matches. The CDR3 DNA is TGCGCCAGCAGCGAAGGACTAGCGGGACATGAGCAGTTCTTC. The encoded protein is CASSEGLAGHEQFF. Full variable domain (missing parts from reference TRBV5-1 and TRBJ2-1): KAGVTQTPRYLIKTRGQQVTLSCSPISGHRSVSWYQQTPGQGLQFLFEYFSETQRNKGNFPGRFSGRQFSNSRSEMNVSTLELGDSALYLCASSEGLAGHEQFFGPGTRLTVL.

The chain has TRBV2 and TRBJ2-2, with 9 bases fitting TRBD1. CDR3 size: 14 residues. Germline V lookup: CDR1 SNHLY, CDR2 FYNNEI. V shed 7 bases, J shed 5 bases, and the junction held 5 bases outside the gene matches. The CDR3 region has the DNA TGTGCCAGCACGTACAGGGGGCTTACCGGGGAGCTGTTTTTT. It specifies CASTYRGLTGELFF.

This chain links TRBV6-1 with TRBJ2-7; 10 bases agree with TRBD2. This CDR3 has 15 residues. Germline values: CDR1 MNHNS, CDR2 SASEGT. V lost 2 bases, J lost 2 bases, and 3 bases stayed unmatched. CDR3 amino acids: CASSENTSGTYEQYF. The DNA for the CDR3 is TGTGCCAGCAGTGAAAATACTAGCGGGACCTACGAGCAGTACTTC.

The DNA for the CDR3 is TGTGCCAGCAGCTTTTCTAGCGGGAGCTCCTACAATGAGCAGTTCTTC. Its protein is CASSFSSGSSYNEQFF. The rearrangement links TRBV7-2 to TRBJ2-1; 10 nucleotides agree with TRBD2. Per germline, CDR1 SGHTA and CDR2 FQGNSA. CDR3 size: 16 residues. The V segment lost 3 bases and the J segment 0 bases; nucleotides outside the gene matches: 2.

J is TRBJ2-1 and V is TRBV9; 11 nucleotides line up with TRBD1. J gave up 7 bases and V 3 bases, and 12 bases lay outside the gene matches. Germline values: CDR1 SGDLS, CDR2 YYNGEE. The CDR3 spans 17 residues. The CDR3 region is CASSDPRDRGGENEQFF. CDR3 in DNA: TGTGCCAGCAGCGACCCTAGGGACAGGGGGGGAGAAAATGAGCAGTTCTTC.

The chain combines TRBV5-1 with TRBJ1-1; 7 nucleotides align to TRBD1. V was pared by 6 bases and J by 2 bases, with 7 bases of the junction left unmatched. This CDR3 comprises 14 residues. CDR1 and CDR2 from the germline V gene are SGHRS and YFSETQ. The CDR3 spells CASIRGLENTEAFF. CDR3 sequence (DNA): TGCGCCAGCATTAGGGGGCTAGAAAACACTGAAGCTTTCTTT.

In DNA, the CDR3 is TGTGCCAGCAGCTTGATAGGACAGGGGGTTGCAGATACGCAGTATTTT. Encoded protein: CASSLIGQGVADTQYF. The gene calls are TRBV7-9 and TRBJ2-3; 10 bases agree with TRBD1. V trimming: 3 bases; J trimming: 4 bases; junction bases outside the gene matches: 7. Germline V CDR1 and CDR2: SEHNR, FQNEAQ (reference sequence). This CDR3 contains 16 residues.

The V gene is TRBV29-1, the J gene TRBJ2-7; 9 bases agree with TRBD1. The CDR3 has 13 amino acids. Germline loops: CDR1 SQVTM, CDR2 ANQGSEA. Trimming cost V 5 bases and J 5 bases; bases outside gene matches: 7. The CDR3 is CSVSRDRENEQYF. The CDR3 DNA sequence: TGCAGCGTTAGCCGGGACAGGGAAAACGAGCAGTACTTC.

This clone was seen a few times. V and J are TRBV28 and TRBJ2-5; D unresolved. The DNA matches TRBJ2-7 better at its end, which makes the J call doubtful. CDR1 and CDR2 from the germline V gene are MDHEN and SYDVKM. This CDR3 comprises 15 residues. CDR3 region: CASTPTQSLSYEQYF. The CDR3, as DNA: TGTGCCAGCACCCCGACACAGAGCCTCTCCTACGAGCAGTACTTC.

The chain couples TRBV30 to TRBJ2-1, with TRBD2 as a possible D gene (6 bases). Germline V CDR1 and CDR2: GTSNPN, SVGIG (reference sequence). Trimming removed 6 bases at V and 3 bases at J, with 9 bases between. The CDR3 is 12 amino acids. CDR3 residues: CACSGVYNEQFF. CDR3 bases: TGTGCCTGTTCGGGAGTCTACAATGAGCAGTTCTTC.

V usage is TRBV25-1 and J usage is TRBJ1-1; 7 bases fit TRBD1. The CDR3 has 17 amino acids. The V gene's germline CDR1 is MGHDK and CDR2 SYGVNS. The J segment lost 5 bases and the V segment lost 1 base, leaving 13 bases of the junction unmatched. The CDR3 is CASSELRQGASVTEAFF. The CDR3 region has the DNA TGTGCCAGCAGTGAATTACGACAGGGAGCGAGCGTGACTGAAGCTTTCTTT.

J is TRBJ1-4 and V is TRBV14; D is perhaps TRBD1 (5 bases). The CDR3 has 18 amino acids. V dropped 1 base and J dropped 7 bases, with 22 bases sitting between them. Germline-derived CDR1 and CDR2 are SGHDN and FVKESK. The CDR3 region is CASSQGGGIDFFGEKLFF. CDR3 DNA: TGTGCCAGCAGCCAAGGGGGGGGTATTGACTTTTTTGGTGAAAAACTGTTTTTT.

The chain combines TRBV19 with TRBJ1-5; D is ambiguous. The CDR3 runs 15 residues. The V end lost 3 bases, the J end lost 6 bases, and 15 bases lay between the germline ends. Germline V lookup: CDR1 LNHDA, CDR2 SQIVND (reference sequence). CDR3 sequence (DNA): TGTGCCAGTAGTATCGACTGGGAGTTAGGTCAGCCCCAGCATTTT. This sequence encodes CASSIDWELGQPQHF.